These 26 T cell receptor beta chains originate from one sample sequenced in a study of tumor-infiltrating lymphocytes in glioblastoma multiforme. Multiple V-beta primers and a C-beta primer amplified TCRB from RNA. TCRdb re-called the multiplex PCR reads with MiXCR, one entry per CDR3 protein. Of about 15,000 distinct CDR3 sequences listed, under 85% were seen once; the top ten hold over 35%. Input material: brain tumor tissue. These receptors were obtained from a male donor with glioblastoma.

This clonotype was observed a single time. The chain has TRBV4-1 and TRBJ1-1; TRBD1 might be the D (5 bases). Between the trimmed V and J ends, which lost 3 bases and 0 bases, there was a span of 14 bases. Germline values: CDR1 MGHRA, CDR2 YSYEKL. There are 16 residues in the CDR3. The CDR3 loop is CASSHGIGVMNTEAFF. CDR3 coding DNA: TGCGCCAGCAGCCACGGGATAGGGGTTATGAACACTGAAGCTTTCTTT.

Only a few counts were recorded for this clonotype. This sequence joins TRBV4-2 and TRBJ1-5; D is ambiguous. Trimming cost V 0 bases and J 1 base, with 7 bases left between them. Germline V gene data show CDR1 as LGHNA and CDR2 as YNFKEQ. The CDR3 runs 15 residues. The CDR3 loop reads CASSQDLASNQPQHF. DNA of the CDR3: TGTGCCAGCAGCCAAGATTTGGCCAGCAATCAGCCCCAGCATTTT.

This chain links TRBV29-1 with TRBJ2-5; D call uncertain. The V gene's germline CDR1 is SQVTM and CDR2 ANQGSEA. The CDR3 totals 14 residues. Trimming took off 0 bases at V and 7 bases at J, with 15 bases between the two ends. The CDR3 DNA sequence: TGCAGCGTTGAAGATTGGTCAGAGAGGTCGACCCAGTACTTC. Protein sequence: CSVEDWSERSTQYF.

With respect to this clonotype: A read error is likely, as this CDR3 ends without the conserved phenylalanine or tryptophan. This chain joins TRBV5-1 and TRBJ1-5, with D tentatively TRBD1 (5 bases). Germline loops: CDR1 SGHRS, CDR2 YFSETQ. CDR3 length: 13 residues. CDR3: CASSPRGNQPQHC. Here the CDR3 DNA reads TGCGCCAGCAGCCCGAGGGGAAATCAACCCCAGCATTGT.

This clonotype was seen just once. At one end, the junction sequence differs from germline, possibly due to a read error. The CDR3 DNA follows: TGCAATGCTAGAGGGCGGGGTTTCGTGAATTCACCCCCCCACTTT. Translating gives CNARGRGFVNSPPHF. The chain carries TRBV20-1 and TRBJ1-6, with no clear D. The germline CDR1 and CDR2 sequences are DFQATT and SNEGSKA (reference sequence). The CDR3 is 15 residues long.

With respect to this clonotype: One end of the junction varies from germline; a read error may be responsible. V and J are TRBV20-1 and TRBJ2-7; 7 bases align to TRBD2. The CDR3 length is 14 residues. Germline V gives CDR1 DFQATT, CDR2 SNEGSKA (reference sequence). The CDR3 coding sequence is TGCAGTGCTGAAAACCTAGCGGATAAGTGGGAGCAGTACTTT. It encodes CSAENLADKWEQYF.

This clonotype was counted once. Germline and junction disagree at one end, which may indicate a read error. The rearrangement uses TRBV11-2 and TRBJ2-5; TRBD2 agrees at 8 bases. The CDR3 is made up of 14 amino acids. The germline V gene has CDR1 SGHAT and CDR2 FQNNGV. The CDR3 nucleotides are TGTGCAAGCAGCCCCGGGGGGGGCCAAGAGACCCAGTACTTC. Translation: CASSPGGGQETQYF.

This chain links TRBV5-1 with TRBJ2-7; TRBD2 aligns across 8 bases. Germline loops: CDR1 SGHRS, CDR2 YFSETQ. V lost 4 bases, J lost 4 bases, and 13 bases stayed unmatched. The CDR3 covers 16 residues. The CDR3 here is CASSTGLGRVLYEQYF. DNA of the CDR3: TGCGCCAGCAGCACGGGACTAGGGAGAGTGTTGTACGAGCAGTACTTC.

The chain uses TRBV29-1 and TRBJ2-3, with D uncertain. The V end lost 8 bases, the J end lost 2 bases, and 5 bases lay between the germline ends. CDR3 length equals 10 residues. The germline CDR1 and CDR2 sequences are SQVTM and ANQGSEA. CDR3 in amino acids: CSTDTDTQYF. CDR3 nucleotides: TGCAGCACAGACACAGATACGCAGTATTTT.

This chain connects TRBV12-3 or TRBV12-4 to TRBJ2-5; TRBD2 matches at 13 bases. J lost 5 bases, V lost 7 bases, and 7 bases had no gene match. This CDR3 has 15 amino acids. The DNA of the CDR3 is TGTGCCAGCACCCTCAGGACTAGCGGGGGCGAGACCCAGTACTTC. This sequence encodes CASTLRTSGGETQYF.

This rearrangement joins TRBV20-1 to TRBJ2-7; D may be TRBD1 (6 bases). The CDR3 runs 14 residues. Per germline, CDR1 DFQATT and CDR2 SNEGSKA (reference sequence). Trimming took 4 bases from V and 1 from J, leaving 14 bases between them. The DNA for the CDR3 is TGCAGTGCTATCGGGGCAGGGGTTTCCTACGAGCAGTACTTC. Its translation is CSAIGAGVSYEQYF.

This chain joins TRBV7-9 and TRBJ1-1; D unresolved. Germline assignment: CDR1 SEHNR and CDR2 FQNEAQ (reference sequence). V was shortened by 6 bases and J by 5 bases, with 7 bases between the two germline ends. The CDR3 extends over 11 amino acids. CDR3 sequence reads: CASSSSTEAFF. The DNA of the CDR3 is TGTGCCAGCAGTTCAAGTACTGAAGCTTTCTTT.

Comment on this clonotype: Relative to the germline gene, one junction end is altered; a read error may explain this. The rearrangement links TRBV12-3 or TRBV12-4 to TRBJ2-1; TRBD2 aligns across 7 bases. CDR3 length equals 15 residues. The CDR3 bases are TGTGGCAGCAGCTCCAGGGAGGGGATTTGGGACGTGCAGTTCTTC. Translating it yields CGSSSREGIWDVQFF.

The rearrangement uses TRBV11-2 and TRBJ1-5, with D possibly matching TRBD1 (5 bases). The CDR3 runs 12 residues. The germline CDR1 and CDR2 sequences are SGHAT and FQNNGV. V lost 6 bases and J 11 bases, leaving 14 bases between the germline ends. The CDR3: CASSMGGGTQHF. The CDR3, as DNA: TGTGCCAGCAGTATGGGGGGAGGGACCCAGCATTTT.

The rearrangement uses TRBV4-1 and TRBJ1-2, with D tentatively TRBD1 (5 bases). The CDR3 is 16 residues long. Germline assignment: CDR1 MGHRA and CDR2 YSYEKL. Deletions cut 0 bases from V and 2 bases from J, with 13 bases between. CDR3 nucleotides: TGCGCCAGCAGCCAAGATCCGTACAGGAGAAACTATGGCTACACCTTC. Translating gives CASSQDPYRRNYGYTF.

This clonotype has only one observation. The CDR3 loop is CASSGTTEIDTQYF. In DNA, the CDR3 is TGTGCCAGCAGTGGTACGACGGAGATAGATACGCAGTATTTT. The V and J genes are TRBV6-1 and TRBJ2-3; D uncertain. The CDR3 totals 14 residues. From germline, CDR1 is MNHNS and CDR2 SASEGT. Trimming took 4 bases from V and 5 from J, leaving 13 bases between them.

In nucleotides, the CDR3 is TGTGCCAGCAGCTCAGTTGACAGGCGAGCTTTCTTT. Residues: CASSSVDRRAFF. The rearrangement links TRBV11-2 to TRBJ1-1; maybe TRBD1 (6 bases). CDR3 length: 12 residues. Per germline, CDR1 SGHAT and CDR2 FQNNGV. V was pared by 4 bases and J by 10 bases, with 13 bases between.

This clonotype came up once. The chain links TRBV9 to TRBJ2-3; no clear D gene. Germline-derived CDR1 and CDR2 are SGDLS and YYNGEE. V lost 3 bases to trimming and J lost 10 bases, with 9 bases between them. The CDR3 has 11 amino acids. The CDR3 DNA is TGTGCCAGCAGCGCTTTGTGCGCGCAGTATTTT. Translated, it gives CASSALCAQYF. Together with reference TRBV9 and TRBJ2-3, the CDR3 gives the full variable domain: DSGVTQTPKHLITATGQRVTLRCSPRSGDLSVYWYQQSLDQGLQFLIQYYNGEERAKGNILERFSAQQFPDLHSELNLSSLELGDSALYFCASSALCAQYFGPGTRLTVL.

In regard to this clonotype: One end of the junction varies from germline; a read error may be responsible. The chain links TRBV11-1 to TRBJ2-1; D may be TRBD2 (6 bases). This CDR3 is built from 15 residues. Germline-derived CDR1 and CDR2 are SGHAT and FQDESV (reference sequence). CDR3 nucleotide sequence: TGTGTCAGCAGCCAAGGGGACTCCGCGGGCAATGAGCAGTTCTTC. Residues: CVSSQGDSAGNEQFF.

On this clonotype: Germline is not matched at one junction end, which may reflect a read error. In DNA form, the CDR3 reads TGTGCCAGCAGTTACATCCGGGAGACAGATGCGCAGTATTTT. It yields the protein CASSYIRETDAQYF. V and J are TRBV6-6 and TRBJ2-3, with D possibly matching TRBD2 (6 bases). Looked up from germline, CDR1 is MNHNY and CDR2 is SVGAGI (reference sequence). This CDR3 has 14 amino acids.

In regard to this clonotype: A read error may produce the germline difference seen at one junction end. The CDR3 nucleotides read TGTACCAGCAGCCAAGAAGAAAAGCCCTTTAATGAGCATTTCTTC. Its translation: CTSSQEEKPFNEHFF. V and J are TRBV4-1 and TRBJ2-1; D call uncertain. CDR1 and CDR2 from the germline V gene are MGHRA and YSYEKL. The CDR3 totals 15 residues.

The rearrangement uses TRBV11-3 and TRBJ2-1; TRBD1 matches 7 bases. The ends lost 5 bases at V and 4 bases at J; junction bases unmatched: 5. The CDR3 totals 14 residues. Germline V gives CDR1 SGHNT, CDR2 YENEEA. The CDR3 region is CASSLQDRYNEQFF. The CDR3 nucleotides are TGTGCCAGCAGCCTCCAGGACAGGTACAATGAGCAGTTCTTC.

The count of this clonotype is one. J is TRBJ1-2 and V is TRBV11-2; possibly TRBD1 for D (5 bases). Trimming left V 4 bases short and J 8 bases short, with 20 bases between. Germline V CDR1 and CDR2: SGHAT, FQNNGV. The CDR3 loop spans 15 amino acids. As DNA, the CDR3 is TGTGCCAGCAGCTCGGGGATAGGGGTGGTCTACGGCTACACCTTC. It specifies CASSSGIGVVYGYTF.

In regard to this clonotype: A read error is likely, as this CDR3 ends without the conserved phenylalanine or tryptophan. The chain recombines TRBV20-1 with TRBJ2-1; D possibly corresponds to TRBD1 (5 bases). Between the trimmed V and J ends, which lost 0 bases and 3 bases, there was a span of 9 bases. The CDR3 is made up of 14 amino acids. Per germline, CDR1 DFQATT and CDR2 SNEGSKA (reference sequence). CDR3 loop: CSARDRQHYNEQFS. CDR3 sequence (DNA): TGCAGTGCTAGAGATCGACAGCACTACAATGAGCAGTTCTCC.

V is TRBV28 and J is TRBJ1-1; D not resolved. Deletions cut 5 bases from V and 4 bases from J, with 20 bases between. Germline CDR1 is MDHEN and CDR2 is SYDVKM. The CDR3 is 16 residues long. The CDR3: CASSPYEEGFGTEAFF. CDR3 nucleotide sequence: TGTGCCAGCAGTCCATATGAGGAGGGCTTTGGCACTGAAGCTTTCTTT. Together with reference TRBV28 and TRBJ1-1, the CDR3 gives the full variable domain: DVKVTQSSRYLVKRTGEKVFLECVQDMDHENMFWYRQDPGLGLRLIYFSYDVKMKEKGDIPEGYSVSREKKERFSLILESASTNQTSMYLCASSPYEEGFGTEAFFGQGTRLTVV.

The chain couples TRBV5-4 to TRBJ1-2; 12 nucleotides line up with TRBD1. V was clipped by 1 base and J by 7 bases; unmatched bases: 8. This CDR3 has 16 amino acids. Germline-derived CDR1 and CDR2 are SGHNT and YYREEE (reference sequence). The CDR3 region is CASSLKGQGAEFGYTF. Here the CDR3 DNA reads TGTGCCAGCAGCTTGAAGGGACAGGGGGCGGAGTTTGGCTACACCTTC.